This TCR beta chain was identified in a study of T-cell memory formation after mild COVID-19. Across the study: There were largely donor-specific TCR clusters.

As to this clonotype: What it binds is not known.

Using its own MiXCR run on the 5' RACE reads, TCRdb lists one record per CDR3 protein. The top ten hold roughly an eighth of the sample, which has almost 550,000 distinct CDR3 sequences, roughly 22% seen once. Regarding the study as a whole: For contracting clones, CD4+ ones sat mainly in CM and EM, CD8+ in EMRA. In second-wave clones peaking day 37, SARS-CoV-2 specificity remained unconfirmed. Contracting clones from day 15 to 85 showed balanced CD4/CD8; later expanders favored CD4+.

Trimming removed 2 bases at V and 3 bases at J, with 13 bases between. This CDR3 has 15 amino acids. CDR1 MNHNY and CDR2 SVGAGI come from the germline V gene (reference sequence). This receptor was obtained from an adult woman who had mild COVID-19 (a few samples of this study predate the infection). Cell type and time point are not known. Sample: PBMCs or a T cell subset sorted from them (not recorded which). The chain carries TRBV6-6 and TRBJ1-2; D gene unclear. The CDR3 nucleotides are TGTGCCAGCAGTTACCCTCCGAGAACAGACTATGGCTACACCTTC. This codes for CASSYPPRTDYGYTF.